This is a list of T cell receptor beta chains from one sample in a study of graft-versus-host responses after intestinal transplantation. Profiled with immunoSEQ multiplex PCR; TCRdb holds only in-frame clones, not every one. The table lists approximately 15,000 clones, 75% to 85% of them singletons. This sample comprised ileum tissue, obtained around 96 days after intestinal transplant. These TCRs come from a human patient who received an intestinal transplant, so some T cells may come from the graft donor. Both conserved end residues are part of each CDR3. The order of the fields is V gene, clone size, D gene, J gene, CDR3 length, CDR3 DNA, CDR3 protein. A D gene is named only where the DNA matches it firmly. Rows may omit the clone size; those that give it use once, few, many or a size class.

TRBV6-1,few,TRBD1,TRBJ2-3,17,TGTGCCAGCAGTGAATTTACAGGGGTGGAGGGCACAGATACGCAGTATTTT,CASSEFTGVEGTDTQYF
TRBV5-1,-,TRBD1,TRBJ1-2,15,TGCGCCAGCAGCTTTCAGGGACAGGGCAACTATGGCTACACCTTC,CASSFQGQGNYGYTF
TRBV4-2,-,-,TRBJ1-4,15,TGTGCCAGCAGCCACTCATACCTTGTGGGTGAAAAACTGTTTTTT,CASSHSYLVGEKLFF
TRBV27,-,-,TRBJ2-2,14,TGTGCCAGCAGTTGGGACACCAACACCGGGGAGCTGTTTTTT,CASSWDTNTGELFF
TRBV27,-,-,TRBJ2-7,18,TGTGCCAGCGGCCTGCCCCTAGAACTAGATCGCCGTCCAAACGAGCAGTACTTC,CASGLPLELDRRPNEQYF
TRBV28,once,-,TRBJ1-4,15,TGTGCCAGCAGCCCCCCAGGGAAAACTAATGAAAAACTGTTTTTT,CASSPPGKTNEKLFF
TRBV7-7,-,TRBD2,TRBJ2-7,15,TGTGCTAGCAGCCCCCTCGGGAGGGGAGGGCGCGAGCAGTACTTC,CASSPLGRGGREQYF
TRBV4-1,-,TRBD2,TRBJ2-1,16,TGCGCCAGCAGCCCCGATAGTAGCGGGACGTACAATGAGCAGTTCTTC,CASSPDSSGTYNEQFF
TRBV4-1,-,-,TRBJ2-3,14,TGCGCCAGCAGCCACCACCAGGGACTGGATACGCAGTATTTT,CASSHHQGLDTQYF
TRBV7-9,-,-,TRBJ2-1,15,TGTGCCAGCAGCTTATACGGGACACTTTACAATGAGCAGTTCTTC,CASSLYGTLYNEQFF
TRBV6-5,-,TRBD2,TRBJ2-7,14,TGTGCCAGTAATCTAGCGGGGAGCTCCTACGAGCAGTACTTC,CASNLAGSSYEQYF
TRBV6-6,-,-,TRBJ2-7,15,TGTGCCAGCAGTTCCTCGAACGGGACGTCCTACGAGCAGTACTTC,CASSSSNGTSYEQYF
TRBV11-2,-,TRBD1,TRBJ2-5,15,TGTGCCAGCACTAAGGGCCAGGGGGCTCGAGAGACCCAGTACTTC,CASTKGQGARETQYF
TRBV19,-,TRBD1,TRBJ2-1,16,TGTGCCAGTAGTATTGGACAGGGGGCCTTATCGTTTGAGCAGTTCTTC,CASSIGQGALSFEQFF
TRBV9,-,-,TRBJ2-3,12,TGTGCCAGCAGCGTAGCAGGGACTACGCAGTATTTT,CASSVAGTTQYF
TRBV19,-,TRBD2,TRBJ2-6,16,TGTGCCAGTAGTACCCTTGGGACTACACGGGCCAACGTCCTGACTTTC,CASSTLGTTRANVLTF
TRBV7-8,once,-,TRBJ2-7,16,TGTGCCAGCAGCCCCCACGTGGGCGGGACTGAATACGAGCAGTACTTC,CASSPHVGGTEYEQYF
TRBV14,-,-,TRBJ1-5,17,TGTGCCAGCAGCCAAGATGTCTTTTGGTCCGGGAGTCAGCCCCAGCATTTT,CASSQDVFWSGSQPQHF
TRBV6-1,-,TRBD1,TRBJ1-1,18,TGTGCCAGCAGTGTCCGGGACAGGGGGCGCTTAGCGAACACTGAAGCTTTCTTT,CASSVRDRGRLANTEAFF
TRBV18,-,-,TRBJ2-4,13,TGTGCCAGCTCACCAGGTCGGGGAGTCATTCAGTACTTC,CASSPGRGVIQYF
TRBV28,-,-,TRBJ2-7,13,TGTGCCAGCATTTCTCCAGCTCCCGGCGAGCAGTACTTC,CASISPAPGEQYF
TRBV7-9,few,TRBD1,TRBJ1-1,15,TGTGCCAGCAGCCCCCGACAGGGATTGGGGACTGAAGCTTTCTTT,CASSPRQGLGTEAFF
TRBV29-1,-,TRBD2,TRBJ2-7,17,TGCAGCGTTGAGTTAGCGGGAGATCGAGGGGGCTCCTACGAGCAGTACTTC,CSVELAGDRGGSYEQYF
TRBV9,-,-,TRBJ2-6,14,TGTGCCAGCGGAGTGACCTCTGGGGCCAACGTCCTGACTTTC,CASGVTSGANVLTF
TRBV15,-,-,TRBJ1-1,13,TGTGCCACCAACTCAGGGCTGAACACTGAAGCTTTCTTT,CATNSGLNTEAFF
TRBV30,-,-,TRBJ2-1,12,TGTGCCTGGAGTGTTCCCGGAGGGGAGCAGTTCTTC,CAWSVPGGEQFF
TRBV7-7,few,TRBD1,TRBJ1-2,15,TGTGCCAGCAGCTTAGCCGGGACAGGGGTCTATGGCTACACCTTC,CASSLAGTGVYGYTF
TRBV28,once,TRBD2,TRBJ2-2,13,TGTGCCAGCAGTGGGGGGGTGGCCGGGGAGCTGTTTTTT,CASSGGVAGELFF
TRBV27,-,-,TRBJ2-7,16,TGTGCCAGCAGTCCGGCCCACTGGGGGCCCTCCTACGAGCAGTACTTC,CASSPAHWGPSYEQYF
TRBV2,-,-,TRBJ2-2,12,TGTGCCAGGGTATTTCTGGCCGGGGAGCTGTTTTTT,CARVFLAGELFF
TRBV10-3,-,TRBD1,TRBJ1-3,16,TGTGCCATCACTAGGGACAGCGAGGACTCTGGAAACACCATATATTTT,CAITRDSEDSGNTIYF
TRBV20-1,-,-,TRBJ2-3,11,TGCAGTGCTAGGTTGGCGGATACGCAGTATTTT,CSARLADTQYF
TRBV20-1,few,-,TRBJ2-5,11,TGCAGTGCTAGTGGAATAGAGACCCAGTACTTC,CSASGIETQYF
TRBV10-3,-,-,TRBJ2-7,12,TGTGCCATCAGTGAGTATAACCTGGAGCAGTACTTC,CAISEYNLEQYF
TRBV30,few,TRBD2,TRBJ2-1,14,TGTGCCTGCAGACTAGCGGGAGCCTACAATGAGCAGTTCTTC,CACRLAGAYNEQFF
TRBV9,-,-,TRBJ2-1,12,TGTGCCAGCAGCGTGGACTACAATGAGCAGTTCTTC,CASSVDYNEQFF
TRBV9,-,-,TRBJ2-3,15,TGTGCCAGCAGCGTAGTGGAGCGGGGCACAGATACGCAGTATTTT,CASSVVERGTDTQYF
TRBV6-4,-,TRBD2,TRBJ2-2,14,TGTGCCAGCAGTGAAAGCGGGAGCACCGGGGAGCTGTTTTTT,CASSESGSTGELFF
TRBV7-2,-,-,TRBJ2-7,11,TGTGCCAGCGGACATCTTGACGAGCAGTACTTC,CASGHLDEQYF
TRBV28,-,-,TRBJ2-7,14,TGTGCCAGCAGTAGGACAAAGGCCGCTTCCGAGCAGTACTTC,CASSRTKAASEQYF
TRBV7-2,few,TRBD2,TRBJ2-7,14,TGTGCCAGCATCCCGACTAGCGGGAGTAACGAGCAGTACTTC,CASIPTSGSNEQYF
TRBV4-1,-,-,TRBJ2-5,17,TGCGCCAGCAGCCAATTACCGGGATATTATGAGAGAGAGACCCAGTACTTC,CASSQLPGYYERETQYF
TRBV18,-,TRBD1,TRBJ2-7,15,TGTGCCAGCTCACTACCGGGACAGGGACCCTACGAGCAGTACTTC,CASSLPGQGPYEQYF
TRBV5-4,-,-,TRBJ1-2,13,TGTGCCAGCAGCCCAGCGTATTCGAGTGGCTACACCTTC,CASSPAYSSGYTF
TRBV27,-,-,TRBJ1-5,11,TGTGCCAGCGAATCAAATCAGCCCCAGCATTTT,CASESNQPQHF
TRBV7-8,-,-,TRBJ2-3,16,TGTGCCAGCAGCCCCATAGAGAGTTGGACCACAGATACGCAGTATTTT,CASSPIESWTTDTQYF
TRBV28,-,-,TRBJ1-1,14,TGTGCCAGCACCCCAGGTAGGACGAACACTGAAGCTTTCTTT,CASTPGRTNTEAFF
TRBV7-9,-,-,TRBJ2-3,17,TGTGCCAGCAGCTCCCTAACCCGGGCCAGTAAGGGGGATACGCAGTATTTT,CASSSLTRASKGDTQYF
TRBV11-2,-,-,TRBJ2-7,13,TGTGCCAGCAGGCACAGGGCTAGGTACGAGCAGTACTTC,CASRHRARYEQYF
TRBV19,few,-,TRBJ2-1,15,TGTGCCAGTAGTATAGCTGCGGATGCCTACAATGAGCAGTTCTTC,CASSIAADAYNEQFF
TRBV11-2,-,TRBD1,TRBJ1-6,17,TGTGCCAGCAGCCGGGGACAGGGGGCTTCCTATAATTCACCCCTCCACTTT,CASSRGQGASYNSPLHF
TRBV7-4,once,TRBD1,TRBJ1-1,13,TGTGCCAGCAGCTTGGACAGGGTCACTGAAGCTTTCTTT,CASSLDRVTEAFF
TRBV19,-,-,TRBJ2-6,12,TGTGCCGTAACCTCTGGGGCCAACGTCCTGACTTTC,CAVTSGANVLTF
TRBV14,-,-,TRBJ2-5,11,TGTGCCAGCAGCCAAGTAGAGACCCAGTACTTC,CASSQVETQYF
TRBV6-5,-,-,TRBJ1-5,14,TGTGCCAGCAGTGGGGGACTTATCAATCAGCCCCAGCATTTT,CASSGGLINQPQHF
TRBV5-1,few,TRBD1,TRBJ1-2,15,TGCGCCAGCAGCTCTCGGACAGGGCCCAACTATGGCTACACCTTC,CASSSRTGPNYGYTF
TRBV18,once,-,TRBJ2-5,16,TGTGCCAGCTCACCACTCGCTAATTTGTACCAAGAGACCCAGTACTTC,CASSPLANLYQETQYF